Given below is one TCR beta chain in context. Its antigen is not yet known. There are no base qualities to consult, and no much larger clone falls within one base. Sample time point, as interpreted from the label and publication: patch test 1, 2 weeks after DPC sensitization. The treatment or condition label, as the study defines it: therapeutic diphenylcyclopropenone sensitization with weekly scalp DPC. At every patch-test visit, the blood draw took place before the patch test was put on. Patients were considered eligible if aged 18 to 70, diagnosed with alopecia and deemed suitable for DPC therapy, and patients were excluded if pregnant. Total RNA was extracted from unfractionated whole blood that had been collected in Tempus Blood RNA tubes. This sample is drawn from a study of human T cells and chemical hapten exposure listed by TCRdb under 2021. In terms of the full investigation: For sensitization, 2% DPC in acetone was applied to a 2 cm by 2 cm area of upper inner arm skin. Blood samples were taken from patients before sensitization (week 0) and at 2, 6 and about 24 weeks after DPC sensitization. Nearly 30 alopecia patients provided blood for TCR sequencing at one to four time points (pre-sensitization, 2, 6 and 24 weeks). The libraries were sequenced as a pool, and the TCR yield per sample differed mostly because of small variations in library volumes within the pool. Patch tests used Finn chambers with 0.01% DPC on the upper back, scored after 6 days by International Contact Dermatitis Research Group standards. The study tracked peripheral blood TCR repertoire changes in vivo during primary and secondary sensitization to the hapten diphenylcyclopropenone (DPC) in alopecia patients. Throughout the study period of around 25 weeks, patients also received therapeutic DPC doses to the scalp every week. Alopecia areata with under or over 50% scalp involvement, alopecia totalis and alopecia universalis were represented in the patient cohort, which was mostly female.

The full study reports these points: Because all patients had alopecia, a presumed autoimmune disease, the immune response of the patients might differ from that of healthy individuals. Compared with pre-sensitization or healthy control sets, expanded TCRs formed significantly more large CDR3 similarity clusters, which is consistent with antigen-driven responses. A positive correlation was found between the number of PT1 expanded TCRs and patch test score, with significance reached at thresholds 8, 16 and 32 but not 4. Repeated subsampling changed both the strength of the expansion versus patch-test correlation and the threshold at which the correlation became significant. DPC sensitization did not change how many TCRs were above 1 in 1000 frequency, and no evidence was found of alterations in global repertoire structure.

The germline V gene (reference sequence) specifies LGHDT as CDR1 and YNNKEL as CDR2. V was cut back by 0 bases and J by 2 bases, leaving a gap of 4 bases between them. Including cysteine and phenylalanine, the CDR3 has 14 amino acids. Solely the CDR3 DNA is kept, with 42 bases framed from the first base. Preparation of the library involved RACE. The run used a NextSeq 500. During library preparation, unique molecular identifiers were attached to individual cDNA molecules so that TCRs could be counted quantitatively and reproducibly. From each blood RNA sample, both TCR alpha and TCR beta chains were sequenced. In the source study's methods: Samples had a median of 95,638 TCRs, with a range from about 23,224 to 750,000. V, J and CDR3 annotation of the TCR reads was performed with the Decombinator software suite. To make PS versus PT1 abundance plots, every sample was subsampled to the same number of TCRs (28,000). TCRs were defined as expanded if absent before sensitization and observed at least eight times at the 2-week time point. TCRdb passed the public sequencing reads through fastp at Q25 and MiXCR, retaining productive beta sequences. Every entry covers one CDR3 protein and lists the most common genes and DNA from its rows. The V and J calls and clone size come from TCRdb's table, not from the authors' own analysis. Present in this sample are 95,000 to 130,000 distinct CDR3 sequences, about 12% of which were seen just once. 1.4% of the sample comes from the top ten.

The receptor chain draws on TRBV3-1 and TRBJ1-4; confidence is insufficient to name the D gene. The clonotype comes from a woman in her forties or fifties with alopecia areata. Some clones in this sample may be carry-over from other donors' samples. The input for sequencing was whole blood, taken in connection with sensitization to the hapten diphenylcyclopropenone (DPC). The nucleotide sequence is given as TGTGCCAGCAGCCAAGACATGACTAATGAAAAACTGTTTTTT. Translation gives CASSQDMTNEKLFF.